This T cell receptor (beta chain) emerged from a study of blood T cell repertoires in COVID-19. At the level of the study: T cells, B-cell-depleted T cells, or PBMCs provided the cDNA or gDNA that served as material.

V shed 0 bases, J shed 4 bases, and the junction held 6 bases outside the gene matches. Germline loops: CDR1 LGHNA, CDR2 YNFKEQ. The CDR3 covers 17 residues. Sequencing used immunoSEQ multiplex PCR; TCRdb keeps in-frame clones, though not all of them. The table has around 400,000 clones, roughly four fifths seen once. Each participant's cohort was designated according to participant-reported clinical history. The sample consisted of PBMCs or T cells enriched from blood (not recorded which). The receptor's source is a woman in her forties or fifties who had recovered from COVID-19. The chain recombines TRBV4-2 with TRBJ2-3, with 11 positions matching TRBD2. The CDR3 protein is CASSQDMTSGTADTQYF. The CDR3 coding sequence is TGTGCCAGCAGCCAAGATATGACTAGCGGGACTGCAGATACGCAGTATTTT.